Below, one T cell receptor beta chain is given with its context. One junction end disagrees with the germline gene, perhaps due to a read error. The data are from a study of blood T cell repertoires in COVID-19. Germline V lookup: CDR1 SNHLY, CDR2 FYNNEI. CDR3 length equals 15 residues. Assay used: immunoSEQ multiplex PCR; TCRdb lists only in-frame clones, some missing. The table records about 240,000 clones, roughly 87% of them present only once. This sequence originates from a man aged 55 to 69 who had recovered from COVID-19. The chain couples TRBV2 to TRBJ2-7; 7 bases agree with TRBD1. Material: peripheral blood. The DNA for the CDR3 is TGTGCCAGCAGGGAAGGACTCAGGGGGACGTACGAGCAGTACTTC. This gives the protein CASREGLRGTYEQYF. The full variable domain, rest sourced from reference TRBV2 and TRBJ2-7, is EPEVTQTPSHQVTQMGQEVILRCVPISNHLYFYWYRQILGQKVEFLVSFYNNEISEKSEIFDDQFSVERPDGSNFTLKIRSTKLEDSAMYFCASREGLRGTYEQYFGPGTRLTVT.